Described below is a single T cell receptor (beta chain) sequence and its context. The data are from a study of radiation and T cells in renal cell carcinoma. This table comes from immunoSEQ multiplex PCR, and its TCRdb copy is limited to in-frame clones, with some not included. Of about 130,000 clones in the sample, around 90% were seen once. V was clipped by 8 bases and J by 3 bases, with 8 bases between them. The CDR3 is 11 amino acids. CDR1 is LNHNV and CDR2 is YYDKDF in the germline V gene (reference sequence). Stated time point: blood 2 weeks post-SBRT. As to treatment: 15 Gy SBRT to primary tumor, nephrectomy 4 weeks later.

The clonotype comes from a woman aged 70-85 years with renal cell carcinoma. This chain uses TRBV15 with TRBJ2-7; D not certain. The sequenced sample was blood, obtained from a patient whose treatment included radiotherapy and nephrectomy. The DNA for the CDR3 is TGTGCCACCGGCGGTAGCTACGAGCAGTACTTC. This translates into CATGGSYEQYF.